This T cell receptor (beta chain) comes out of a study of T cells in Graves' hyperthyroidism and ophthalmopathy. CDR3 length equals 14 residues. Trimming removed 2 bases from V and 6 bases from J, with 10 bases in between. Germline CDR1 is MNHEY and CDR2 is SVGEGT. RNA transcripts provided the source from which TCR beta CDR3 regions were amplified. The TCR CDR3 was amplified in a first-round RT-PCR using the HTBI primer set. TCRdb reprocessed the multiplex PCR reads with MiXCR, giving one entry per CDR3 protein. Of under 300,000 distinct CDR3 sequences listed, over 20% are singletons. Findings and caveats of the study: Within blood appeared most thyroid clonotypes that had expanded above 0.001. The model forecast ophthalmopathy, anticipating it by a median approximately 7 months before onset.

This clonotype was counted between two and nine times. Antigen: not known. The chain combines TRBV6-2 or TRBV6-3 with TRBJ2-2; D might be TRBD2 (5 bases). The TCR comes from a young man with Graves' ophthalmopathy. Sequencing was performed on blood. CDR3 region: CASSYNQRAGELFF. CDR3 nucleotides: TGTGCCAGCAGTTACAACCAGAGGGCCGGGGAGCTGTTTTTT.